The 14 T cell receptor beta chains reported below all come from one sample, sequenced in a study of beta chain features in type 1 diabetes. Since all of the isolated RNA was reverse transcribed, expressed TCRB transcripts were what got sequenced. Clones were sequenced by immunoSEQ multiplex PCR, and TCRdb holds only the in-frame ones, with some missing. The data contain 200,000 to 300,000 clones, around 68% of them singletons. Sequencing was performed on naive CD4+ T cells from blood. The receptors stem from a man aged 25 to 40 in good health.

V gene TRBV30 combines with J gene TRBJ1-1; D is unclear. The germline V gene encodes CDR1 GTSNPN and CDR2 SVGIG (reference sequence). The CDR3 length is 13 residues. Trimming took off 0 bases at V and 5 bases at J, with 10 bases between the two ends. The CDR3 DNA is TGTGCCTGGAGTGTACGTAGGGTGACTGAAGCTTTCTTT. Its protein product is CAWSVRRVTEAFF.

The chain joins TRBV29-1 to TRBJ2-1; no firm D call. The CDR3 is made up of 13 amino acids. Trimming left V 7 bases short and J 0 bases short, with 10 bases between. Germline CDR1 is SQVTM and CDR2 is ANQGSEA. The CDR3 sequence: CSAQASSYNEQFF. In DNA, the CDR3 is TGCAGCGCCCAGGCAAGCTCCTACAATGAGCAGTTCTTC.

The gene calls are TRBV9 and TRBJ2-2; unclear D gene. V dropped 0 bases and J dropped 3 bases, with 3 bases sitting between them. Germline-derived CDR1 and CDR2 are SGDLS and YYNGEE. This CDR3 has 13 amino acids. DNA for the CDR3: TGTGCCAGCAGCGTAGACTACACCGGGGAGCTGTTTTTT. This codes for CASSVDYTGELFF.

CDR3 amino acids: CAIKTRGTGENYGYTF. The CDR3 DNA sequence: TGTGCCATAAAAACGCGCGGGACAGGGGAAAACTATGGCTACACCTTC. This sequence joins TRBV30 and TRBJ1-2; TRBD1 matches at 10 bases. V was clipped by 8 bases and J by 2 bases; unmatched bases: 14. The CDR3 runs to 16 residues. Germline V CDR1 and CDR2: GTSNPN, SVGIG (reference sequence).

The genes are TRBV7-9 and TRBJ2-3; D might be TRBD2 (6 bases). V lost 5 bases, J lost 1 base, and 16 bases lay in between. CDR1 SEHNR and CDR2 FQNEAQ come from the germline V gene (reference sequence). The CDR3 sequence is 16 residues long. The DNA for the CDR3 is TGTGCCAGCAGCCCGGGGGTGAACGGCCGCACAGATACGCAGTATTTT. This sequence encodes CASSPGVNGRTDTQYF.

This clone has only one observation. The V call is TRBV5-4, the J call TRBJ2-5; D ambiguous. The CDR3 consists of 11 residues. V shed 5 bases and J shed 0 bases, with 2 bases lying between them. Germline CDR1 and CDR2: SGHNT and YYREEE (reference sequence). As DNA, the CDR3 is TGTGCCAGCAGGTACCAAGAGACCCAGTACTTC. Translated, it gives CASRYQETQYF.

The DNA of the CDR3 is TGCAGCGGCTGGACAGGGGAAGAAAAACTGTTTTTT. Its protein product is CSGWTGEEKLFF. The V gene is TRBV29-1, the J gene TRBJ1-4, with 9 bases matching TRBD1. The V gene end was trimmed by 7 bases and the J gene end by 8 bases; junction bases not matched to a gene: 5. This CDR3 is built from 12 residues. Germline loops: CDR1 SQVTM, CDR2 ANQGSEA.

The chain joins TRBV30 to TRBJ2-7, with 10 nucleotides matching TRBD1. The CDR3 spans 14 residues. Germline CDR1 is GTSNPN and CDR2 is SVGIG (reference sequence). J was trimmed by 5 bases and V by 2 bases; bases with no gene match: 6. DNA for the CDR3: TGTGCCTGGAGTTTAGACAGGGGGCGGAACGAGCAGTACTTC. Its protein is CAWSLDRGRNEQYF.

The chain couples TRBV9 to TRBJ2-6; D is unclear. The V gene's germline CDR1 is SGDLS and CDR2 YYNGEE. Trimming removed 0 bases at V and 0 bases at J, with 4 bases between. The CDR3 extends over 15 amino acids. DNA for the CDR3: TGTGCCAGCAGCGTAGCGGCCTCTGGGGCCAACGTCCTGACTTTC. Translating gives CASSVAASGANVLTF.

The chain is built from TRBV2 and TRBJ2-2; D remains ambiguous. This CDR3 has 14 amino acids. Trimming shortened V by 3 bases and J by 0 bases, and 5 bases separated the two germline ends. The germline gives CDR1 SNHLY, CDR2 FYNNEI. This chain's CDR3 is CASSDFANTGELFF. CDR3 DNA sequence: TGTGCCAGCAGTGACTTCGCGAACACCGGGGAGCTGTTTTTT. The variable domain in full, completed from reference TRBV2 and TRBJ2-2, reads EPEVTQTPSHQVTQMGQEVILRCVPISNHLYFYWYRQILGQKVEFLVSFYNNEISEKSEIFDDQFSVERPDGSNFTLKIRSTKLEDSAMYFCASSDFANTGELFFGEGSRLTVL.

This clone was seen a few times. The chain recombines TRBV9 with TRBJ2-7; 8 bases map to TRBD2. Germline-derived CDR1 and CDR2 are SGDLS and YYNGEE. CDR3 length: 13 residues. The V segment lost 4 bases and the J segment 7 bases; nucleotides outside the gene matches: 7. The DNA of the CDR3 is TGTGCCAGCAGCCTCAGCGGGAGAGGAGAGCAGTACTTC. Its translation: CASSLSGRGEQYF.

V gene TRBV5-6 combines with J gene TRBJ2-4, with 8 bases aligning to TRBD1. The junction had 5 bases not matched to a gene; V was cut back by 0 bases and J by 6 bases. The CDR3 runs 15 residues. Germline V CDR1 and CDR2: SGHDT, YYEEEE. CDR3 sequence (DNA): TGTGCCAGCAGCTTGGACAGGGGGTACGGAAACATTCAGTACTTC. It specifies CASSLDRGYGNIQYF.

The gene calls are TRBV15 and TRBJ1-1; 7 nucleotides match TRBD1. V shed 7 bases, J shed 0 bases, and the junction held 2 bases outside the gene matches. Germline CDR1 LNHNV, CDR2 YYDKDF (reference sequence). CDR3 length: 13 amino acids. This chain's CDR3 is CATKGQMNTEAFF. Here the CDR3 DNA reads TGTGCCACCAAGGGACAGATGAACACTGAAGCTTTCTTT.

This clone has a handful of counts. V is TRBV30 and J is TRBJ2-5, with D perhaps TRBD1 (6 bases). The CDR3 extends over 13 amino acids. The V gene lost 4 bases and the J gene lost 4 bases, with 13 bases spanning the gap. Germline values: CDR1 GTSNPN, CDR2 SVGIG (reference sequence). The chain's CDR3 is CAWTTIRGETQYF. The CDR3 DNA follows: TGTGCCTGGACAACTATCAGGGGAGAGACCCAGTACTTC.